This T cell receptor beta chain was recorded in a study of T cell repertoires in cytomegalovirus infection. TCRdb re-called the reads through MiXCR, storing one row per CDR3 protein. This sample carries about 76,000 distinct CDR3 sequences, about 4% of them seen once, and the ten largest clones take over 4.5%. In its sample, this clonotype was seen many times. Its antigen is currently unknown. Overall study results and limits: Clonotype analysis showed dominance of the ex vivo response by HLA-C-restricted CMV-specific TCR beta clonotypes.

The CDR3 covers 16 residues. Germline V lookup: CDR1 PRHDT, CDR2 FYEKMQ (reference sequence). V dropped 1 base and J dropped 8; count of bases not matched to a gene: 5. The rearrangement links TRBV13 to TRBJ2-1; 13 nucleotides agree with TRBD2. Sample: PBMCs. The clonotype originates from a human donor in good health (CMV status not recorded). Some clones in this sample may be carry-over from other donors' samples. The CDR3 protein is CASSLEGLAGKDEQFF. Written as DNA, the CDR3 is TGTGCCAGCAGCTTAGAGGGACTAGCGGGGAAAGATGAGCAGTTCTTC.